This TCR beta chain was identified during a study of cytomegalovirus exposure and HLA in healthy donors. From germline, CDR1 is SQVTM and CDR2 ANQGSEA. V was trimmed by 3 bases and J by 1 base, leaving 15 bases between them. The CDR3 length is 15 residues. Amplification used 60 Vbeta primers and 13 Jbeta primers. Authors' methods: Tens of millions of unique TCR beta chains, 10 million to 13 million of them shared, were counted by a later analysis. The table came from immunoSEQ multiplex PCR; TCRdb's copy has only in-frame clones and leaves some out. The V and J calls and clone size were taken over from that table, and D and trimming were inferred from the DNA. The data show about 160,000 clones, 65% to 80% seen once.

The source of this sequence is a man in his forties in good health and CMV-seronegative. This chain uses TRBV29-1 with TRBJ1-1; D unresolved. The sample comprised PBMCs. The chain's CDR3 is CSVEGSGEPNTEAFF. The CDR3 nucleotides read TGCAGCGTTGAGGGTTCCGGGGAACCGAACACTGAAGCTTTCTTT.